Described below is a single T cell receptor beta chain sequence and its context. The entry originates in a study of T cells in Graves' hyperthyroidism and ophthalmopathy. This CDR3 comprises 15 residues. Deletions cut 1 base from V and 2 bases from J, with 11 bases between. From germline, CDR1 is PRHDT and CDR2 FYEKMQ (reference sequence). Hyperthyroidism in the patients, aged 18 to 65, was newly diagnosed and under 2 months in duration. Uncontrolled infection, other autoimmune disease, pregnancy or lactation led to exclusion. The source material, RNA transcripts, was used to amplify TCR beta CDR3 regions. First-round RT-PCR of the TCR CDR3 relied on the HTBI primer set. One entry per CDR3 protein, called by TCRdb with MiXCR from the multiplex PCR reads. The sample has 610,000 or so distinct CDR3 sequences, under 60% seen once.

The sequence was collected from a woman aged 18-30 years with Graves' hyperthyroidism. The sample taken for sequencing was peripheral blood or thyroid tissue (not recorded which). This chain joins TRBV13 and TRBJ2-5, with D maybe TRBD2 (6 bases). The CDR3 sequence: CASSLDGAGQETQYF. CDR3 coding DNA: TGTGCCAGCAGCTTAGACGGGGCGGGGCAAGAGACCCAGTACTTC.